This paragraph covers one T cell receptor (beta chain) sequence. Antigen: not known. This entry is derived from a study of OX40 agonist ivuxolimab in advanced cancers. The wider study: The dose-escalation group included hepatocellular carcinoma, melanoma, renal cell carcinoma and head and neck cancer. Patients with prior anti-PD-1, anti-PD-L1 or anti-CTLA-4 therapy were eligible; 40% had some.

Findings and limits, study-wide: With doses of 0.1 to 3.0 mg/kg, CD4+ and CD8+ blood T cells had undergone clonal expansion by week 6.

This CDR3 is 13 amino acids long. Trimming cost V 3 bases and J 0 bases, with 6 bases left between them. CDR1 and CDR2 (germline): MDHEN, SYDVKM. Autoimmune disease history or systemic immunosuppression meant exclusion. Sequencing used immunoSEQ multiplex PCR; TCRdb keeps in-frame clones, though not all of them. This sample has tens of thousands of clones, with 75% to 90% found just once. The gene calls are TRBV28 and TRBJ2-7, with D hard to call. This TCR came from an adult with an advanced solid tumor such as melanoma, head and neck, liver or kidney cancer. Sequences were derived from CD4+ or CD8+ T cells sorted from blood, sampled in a trial of the OX40 agonist ivuxolimab. As DNA, the CDR3 is TGTGCCAGCAGTTTGGGCAGCTCCTACGAGCAGTACTTC. It codes for CASSLGSSYEQYF.